The 25 T cell receptor beta chains reported below all come from one sample, sequenced in a study of cytomegalovirus exposure and HLA in healthy donors. Use of 60 Vbeta and 13 Jbeta primers characterized the PCR. The repertoire was sequenced with immunoSEQ multiplex PCR; TCRdb's copy has only in-frame clones and lacks some. The sample has 150,000 to 200,000 clones; over 65% are singletons. Sequencing was carried out using PBMCs. The receptors derive from a man between 60 and 75 years old in good health and CMV-seronegative.

This rearrangement joins TRBV15 to TRBJ2-5; 9 bases are shared with TRBD2. Losses at the gene ends were 0 bases for V and 5 bases for J; bases not matched to a gene: 10. The CDR3 contains 17 residues. In germline, CDR1 is LNHNV, CDR2 YYDKDF (reference sequence). The CDR3 spells CATSREGRGGFRETQYF. Here the CDR3 DNA reads TGTGCCACCAGCAGAGAGGGGCGGGGGGGCTTCAGGGAGACCCAGTACTTC.

The J gene is TRBJ1-1, the V gene TRBV7-6; tentative D call: TRBD1 (6 bases). The germline gives CDR1 SGHVS, CDR2 FNYEAQ. Trimming left V 4 bases short and J 0 bases short, with 15 bases between. The CDR3 extends over 16 amino acids. The DNA for the CDR3 is TGTGCCAGCAGCTGGTCAGGGGCGATCATGAACACTGAAGCTTTCTTT. This sequence encodes CASSWSGAIMNTEAFF.

This clone has just one count. The V call is TRBV5-4, the J call TRBJ2-5; perhaps TRBD2 as D (6 bases). Germline-derived CDR1 and CDR2 are SGHNT and YYREEE (reference sequence). Trimming stripped 1 base from V and 4 bases from J, with 8 bases between. The CDR3 spans 13 residues. CDR3 loop: CASSLSGVETQYF. Here the CDR3 DNA reads TGTGCCAGCAGCTTGTCGGGGGTAGAGACCCAGTACTTC.

This clone was observed a handful of times. One end of the junction fails to match germline, which may point to a read error. The V call is TRBV30, the J call TRBJ1-6; 8 nucleotides match TRBD1. Germline-derived CDR1 and CDR2 are GTSNPN and SVGIG (reference sequence). The CDR3 consists of 15 residues. The CDR3 DNA reads as TGTGCCTGGACCCAGGGGGCAGGGCCTAATTCACCCCTCAACTTT. Residues: CAWTQGAGPNSPLNF.

This rearrangement joins TRBV28 to TRBJ2-7, with D hard to call. The CDR3 runs 12 residues. Germline values: CDR1 MDHEN, CDR2 SYDVKM. Deletions cut 2 bases from V and 1 base from J, with 3 bases between. The DNA of the CDR3 is TGTGCCAGCAGTTTACAGTCCTACGAGCAGTACTTC. Its translation: CASSLQSYEQYF.

The rearrangement links TRBV6-1 to TRBJ1-2; 8 nucleotides align to TRBD1. The CDR3 is 14 amino acids. Germline V CDR1 and CDR2: MNHNS, SASEGT. V trimming: 6 bases; J trimming: 8 bases; junction bases outside the gene matches: 11. CDR3 residues: CASRPEQGVSGYTF. CDR3 nucleotide sequence: TGTGCCAGCAGACCGGAACAGGGGGTTTCGGGCTACACCTTC.

This chain uses TRBV11-1 with TRBJ1-1; D not resolved. V was shortened by 3 bases and J by 2 bases, with 10 bases between the two germline ends. This CDR3 has 14 residues. Germline V lookup: CDR1 SGHAT, CDR2 FQDESV (reference sequence). DNA of the CDR3: TGTGCCAGCAGCTTCGACGGGAGAAACACTGAAGCTTTCTTT. Translating it yields CASSFDGRNTEAFF.

The V call is TRBV7-2, the J call TRBJ2-2, with D perhaps TRBD2 (6 bases). This CDR3 region has 14 residues. Germline loops: CDR1 SGHTA, CDR2 FQGNSA. Trimming removed 2 bases at V and 7 bases at J, with 11 bases between. CDR3 region: CASSLWVGGGELFF. Written as DNA, the CDR3 is TGTGCCAGCAGCTTATGGGTGGGAGGCGGGGAGCTGTTTTTT.

The genes are TRBV29-1 and TRBJ1-5; tentatively, D is TRBD1 (6 bases). CDR1 is SQVTM, CDR2 ANQGSEA, per germline. This CDR3 is 13 amino acids long. V was pared by 4 bases and J by 0 bases, with 7 bases between. The CDR3 region has the DNA TGCAGCGTTGGGACAGTTAGCAATCAGCCCCAGCATTTT. Translating gives CSVGTVSNQPQHF.

The chain links TRBV4-1 to TRBJ2-3; D remains ambiguous. This CDR3 has 13 residues. The germline V and J ends were trimmed by 1 base and 7 bases, with 9 bases remaining between them. Per the germline V gene, CDR1 is MGHRA and CDR2 is YSYEKL. DNA for the CDR3: TGCGCCAGCAGCCAAGTCCAGGTTCATACGCAGTATTTT. Its translation is CASSQVQVHTQYF.

Concerning this clone: Relative to the germline gene, one junction end is altered; a read error may explain this. The CDR3 DNA is TGCAGCGTCGTCCTAGGGGCCTGGGCAGATACGCACTATTTT. This sequence encodes CSVVLGAWADTHYF. The V and J genes are TRBV29-1 and TRBJ2-3, with D tentatively TRBD1 (5 bases). The CDR3 extends over 14 amino acids. CDR1 and CDR2 from the germline V gene are SQVTM and ANQGSEA.

The genes are TRBV6-5 and TRBJ2-7, with 8 bases aligning to TRBD1. This CDR3 contains 13 residues. V dropped 2 bases and J dropped 6; count of bases not matched to a gene: 3. Germline CDR1 MNHEY, CDR2 SVGAGI. CDR3 DNA: TGTGCCAGCAGTTACCAGGGGGCTGGCGAGCAGTACTTC. Translated, it gives CASSYQGAGEQYF.

This clone was seen a few times. CDR3 bases: TGTGCCAGCAGCTTGGGGACTAGCAGCTACAATGAGCAGTTCTTC. Its protein product is CASSLGTSSYNEQFF. This sequence joins TRBV5-4 and TRBJ2-1, with TRBD2 matching over 8 bases. The CDR3 runs 15 residues. Germline values: CDR1 SGHNT, CDR2 YYREEE (reference sequence). The trim removed 0 bases at V and 3 bases at J, leaving 2 bases unmatched.

The genes are TRBV27 and TRBJ2-7, with TRBD1 identical over 9 bases. Germline V CDR1 and CDR2: MNHEY, SMNVEV (reference sequence). The trim removed 4 bases at V and 6 bases at J, leaving 10 bases unmatched. The CDR3 extends over 15 amino acids. CDR3 sequence (DNA): TGTGCCAGCAGTTCCGTGGGACAGGGTGTTGGCGAGCAGTACTTC. Protein: CASSSVGQGVGEQYF.

This clone was detected only a few times. The rearrangement joins TRBV7-9 to TRBJ2-7; possibly TRBD1 for D (6 bases). CDR1 SEHNR and CDR2 FQNEAQ come from the germline V gene (reference sequence). CDR3 length: 15 amino acids. Trimming pared 0 bases from V and 0 bases from J, leaving 9 bases between. CDR3 nucleotide sequence: TGTGCCAGCAGCTTAGCGGACAGCCTCTCCTACGAGCAGTACTTC. Protein product: CASSLADSLSYEQYF.

The chain uses TRBV6-5 and TRBJ1-4; possibly TRBD1 for D (5 bases). Germline-derived CDR1 and CDR2 are MNHEY and SVGAGI. The CDR3 extends over 13 amino acids. V lost 4 bases and J 13 bases, leaving 16 bases between the germline ends. This CDR3 reads CASSFNPGGRLFF. In DNA, the CDR3 is TGTGCCAGCAGTTTTAACCCGGGGGGTCGACTGTTTTTT.

A note on this clone: One end of the junction does not line up with germline, which may come from a read error. The V call is TRBV29-1, the J call TRBJ1-5; a possible D gene is TRBD1 (6 bases). The CDR3 consists of 13 residues. Germline V CDR1 and CDR2: SQVTM, ANQGSEA. The CDR3 reads CSVERGGLRPQNF. CDR3 nucleotide sequence: TGCAGCGTTGAACGGGGGGGCTTAAGGCCCCAGAATTTT.

As DNA, the CDR3 is TGTGCCAGCAGCTTGATCCCAACGCGGACAGATACGCAGTATTTT. This gives the protein CASSLIPTRTDTQYF. V gene TRBV5-4 combines with J gene TRBJ2-3; D not certain. The V end lost 1 base, the J end lost 3 bases, and 12 bases lay between the germline ends. The CDR3 runs to 15 residues. The germline gives CDR1 SGHNT, CDR2 YYREEE (reference sequence).

This chain uses TRBV29-1 with TRBJ1-1; D may be TRBD1 (6 bases). The CDR3 contains 15 residues. Germline V gene data show CDR1 as SQVTM and CDR2 as ANQGSEA. The CDR3 spells CRLTRGAERWTEAFF. The DNA for the CDR3 is TGCAGGCTTACCAGGGGCGCCGAAAGATGGACTGAAGCTTTCTTT.

The chain combines TRBV28 with TRBJ2-5; 8 nucleotides match TRBD2. Germline CDR1 is MDHEN and CDR2 is SYDVKM. The trim removed 6 bases at V and 3 bases at J, leaving 9 bases unmatched. The CDR3 has 15 residues. CDR3 coding DNA: TGTGCCAGCAGACCTGCGGGGGGAGGGGAAGAGACCCAGTACTTC. Translated, it gives CASRPAGGGEETQYF.

V and J are TRBV5-4 and TRBJ2-3, with D tentatively TRBD2 (5 bases). The CDR3 is made up of 14 amino acids. The V end was cut by 4 bases, the J end by 4 bases, with 13 bases between. Germline V lookup: CDR1 SGHNT, CDR2 YYREEE (reference sequence). The CDR3 coding sequence is TGTGCCAGCAGCCCGGGAAGATCCGCAGATACGCAGTATTTT. Translating it yields CASSPGRSADTQYF.

This chain joins TRBV11-2 and TRBJ2-7, with 8 nucleotides matching TRBD2. Germline loops: CDR1 SGHAT, CDR2 FQNNGV. This CDR3 has 15 amino acids. Trimming cost V 6 bases and J 3 bases; bases outside gene matches: 10. The CDR3 here is CASSSTGLVIYEQYF. The DNA of the CDR3 is TGTGCCAGCAGTTCTACGGGACTAGTTATCTACGAGCAGTACTTC.

The V call is TRBV6-1, the J call TRBJ1-5; tentative D call: TRBD1 (6 bases). The germline V gene has CDR1 MNHNS and CDR2 SASEGT. The CDR3 is 14 amino acids. Trimming left V 7 bases short and J 5 bases short, with 15 bases between. The CDR3 is CASTIGGGHQPQHF. CDR3 coding DNA: TGTGCCAGCACCATAGGGGGGGGCCATCAGCCCCAGCATTTT.

V is TRBV12-5 and J is TRBJ2-7; 7 bases fit TRBD2. This CDR3 is built from 14 residues. The germline V gene has CDR1 LGHNT and CDR2 FRNRAP. V dropped 6 bases and J dropped 2; count of bases not matched to a gene: 7. The CDR3 is CASGWEGGTYEQYF. CDR3 bases: TGTGCTAGTGGGTGGGAGGGAGGGACCTACGAGCAGTACTTC.

The V and J genes are TRBV6-4 and TRBJ1-2; D uncertain. Trimming removed 5 bases at V and 2 bases at J, with 9 bases between. Germline assignment: CDR1 MRHNA and CDR2 SNTAGT. This CDR3 has 13 amino acids. The CDR3, as DNA: TGTGCCAGCAGTTTTGGCAGGAACTATGGCTACACCTTC. Amino acid sequence: CASSFGRNYGYTF.